The 23 T cell receptor beta chains below come from one sample, sequenced in a study of shared clonotypes between healthy human individuals. Only in-frame clones appear in the TCRdb table, and some are missing; sequencing was by immunoSEQ multiplex PCR. The repertoire holds approximately 470,000 clones, roughly 80% seen once, with roughly 13% in the top ten. Sequenced input: PBMCs. The source is a woman aged 35 to 49 in good health. Some clones in this sample may be carry-over from other donors' samples.

This clone came up once. The chain carries TRBV4-1 and TRBJ2-1; 9 bases line up with TRBD2. The germline gives CDR1 MGHRA, CDR2 YSYEKL. The CDR3 length is 16 residues. V lost 1 base and J lost 3; bases outside the gene matches: 4. DNA of the CDR3: TGCGCCAGCAGCCAAGGGTTAGCGGGAGACTACAATGAGCAGTTCTTC. This translates into CASSQGLAGDYNEQFF.

The chain recombines TRBV11-2 with TRBJ2-1; perhaps TRBD2 as D (5 bases). Germline V lookup: CDR1 SGHAT, CDR2 FQNNGV. This CDR3 has 14 amino acids. The ends were cut back, 6 bases at V and 4 bases at J, with 13 bases in the middle. Written as DNA, the CDR3 is TGTGCCAGCAGTGCTTCCCCGGGGTACAATGAGCAGTTCTTC. It encodes CASSASPGYNEQFF.

The chain recombines TRBV27 with TRBJ2-1; 10 bases align to TRBD2. The CDR3 is 16 residues long. After removal of 4 bases from V and 5 bases from J, the junction contained 8 bases not matched to a gene. The V gene's germline CDR1 is MNHEY and CDR2 SMNVEV (reference sequence). The CDR3 reads CASSSRIAGGNNEQFF. The CDR3 DNA sequence: TGTGCCAGCAGTTCTCGAATAGCGGGAGGAAACAATGAGCAGTTCTTC.

The chain combines TRBV28 with TRBJ2-3, with 7 bases matching TRBD2. The germline V gene encodes CDR1 MDHEN and CDR2 SYDVKM. The V and J ends lost 7 bases and 0 bases, in that order; junction bases with no gene match: 10. The CDR3 totals 16 residues. The CDR3 sequence is CASKAREMESTDTQYF. CDR3 nucleotide sequence: TGTGCCAGCAAGGCGCGGGAGATGGAGAGCACAGATACGCAGTATTTT.

Turning to this clone: Given a far larger clone just one base away, this is likely a sequencing read error. The chain links TRBV5-1 to TRBJ2-5, with 7 bases lining up with TRBD2. Near its end, the DNA agrees better with TRBJ2-7, so the J call may be wrong. CDR3 length equals 13 residues. The germline V gene encodes CDR1 SGHRS and CDR2 YFSETQ. In DNA form, the CDR3 reads TGCGCCAGCAGCTTGGACAGCGGGGACGAGCAGTACTTC. Amino acids: CASSLDSGDEQYF.

Note on this clone: With a far larger clone one base away, a read error is the likely cause. The sample carries other DNA sequences with the same CDR3. This sequence joins TRBV27 and TRBJ1-1; D unresolved. Germline CDR1 and CDR2: MNHEY and SMNVEV (reference sequence). The CDR3 runs to 14 residues. Trimming took 9 bases from V and 3 from J, leaving 17 bases between them. CDR3 sequence: CASSRRYGDTEAFF. Written as DNA, the CDR3 is TGTGCCAGTAGTAGAAGGTACGGCGACACTGAAGCTTTCTTT.

This chain uses TRBV7-9 with TRBJ2-1, with TRBD1 identical over 9 bases. The V gene end was trimmed by 6 bases and the J gene end by 7 bases; junction bases not matched to a gene: 10. The CDR3 is made up of 15 amino acids. The V gene's germline CDR1 is SEHNR and CDR2 FQNEAQ (reference sequence). CDR3 coding DNA: TGTGCCAGCAGTTATCCGGGACAGGGTAGGAATGAGCAGTTCTTC. It yields the protein CASSYPGQGRNEQFF.

Remarks on this clone: The junction does not match germline at one end; this may be a read error. The sample contains more than one DNA sequence encoding this CDR3. The J gene is TRBJ1-1, the V gene TRBV7-7; perhaps TRBD1 as D (5 bases). Germline V gene data show CDR1 as SSHAT and CDR2 as FNYEAQ (reference sequence). The CDR3 covers 13 residues. DNA of the CDR3: TGTGCTAGCAGTAGAGACAGGAACACTGAAGCTTTCTTT. Protein sequence: CASSRDRNTEAFF.

This rearrangement joins TRBV19 to TRBJ2-5, with D perhaps TRBD1 (6 bases). The length of the CDR3 is 13 residues. Trimming shortened V by 7 bases and J by 0 bases, and 9 bases separated the two germline ends. The germline V gene encodes CDR1 LNHDA and CDR2 SQIVND (reference sequence). The CDR3 reads CASKYRDQETQYF. The CDR3 coding sequence is TGTGCCAGTAAATACAGGGACCAAGAGACCCAGTACTTC.

Comments on this clone: A far bigger clonotype differs at one base, so this is likely a read error. The V and J genes are TRBV5-6 and TRBJ2-7; D is tentatively TRBD1 or TRBD2 (6 bases each). This CDR3 is built from 17 residues. Germline V gene lookup returns CDR1 SGHDT and CDR2 YYEEEE. CDR3 DNA: TGTGACAGCAGCCGACCTTTAGGAGGAGGGGGGTCTACGGAGCAGTACTTC. This gives the protein CDSSRPLGGGGSTEQYF.

The V call is TRBV4-3, the J call TRBJ1-1; 7 bases map to TRBD1. Germline V gene data show CDR1 as LGHNA and CDR2 as YSLEER. The V gene end was trimmed by 4 bases and the J gene end by 1 base; junction bases not matched to a gene: 3. The length of the CDR3 is 14 residues. CDR3 DNA: TGCGCCAGCAGCCGCGCAGGGGGGAACACTGAAGCTTTCTTT. Translated, it gives CASSRAGGNTEAFF.

About this clone: The sample contains more than one DNA sequence encoding this CDR3. Written as DNA, the CDR3 is TGTGCCAGCAGCCTAAGGGGGGCGGGGTCGACCTACGAGCAGTACTTC. This sequence encodes CASSLRGAGSTYEQYF. The rearrangement uses TRBV7-8 and TRBJ2-5; D may be TRBD1 or TRBD2 (6 bases each). Near its end, the DNA agrees better with TRBJ2-7, so the J call may be wrong. Germline V gives CDR1 SGHVS, CDR2 FQNEAQ. This CDR3 comprises 16 residues.

A note on this clone: A far larger clone is just one base off, so this is likely a read error. This chain joins TRBV30 and TRBJ1-5; D gene unclear. With 0 bases removed from V and 1 base from J, the gap between germline ends came to 1 base. From germline, CDR1 is GTSNPN and CDR2 SVGIG (reference sequence). The CDR3 loop spans 12 amino acids. CDR3 region: CAWSVSNQPQHF. CDR3 coding DNA: TGTGCCTGGAGTGTGAGCAATCAGCCCCAGCATTTT.

The sample holds a few counts of this clone. The chain has TRBV29-1 and TRBJ1-2, with no clear D. CDR1 and CDR2 from the germline V gene are SQVTM and ANQGSEA. V lost 2 bases and J lost 6, with 7 bases in between. This CDR3 spans 11 amino acids. CDR3 sequence: CSVELGNGYTF. CDR3 nucleotides: TGCAGCGTTGAACTTGGGAATGGCTACACCTTC.

Points on this clone: With only one base between it and a far larger clone, this is likely a read error. V and J are TRBV4-3 and TRBJ2-5; TRBD1 agrees at 11 bases. CDR3 length equals 15 residues. Germline CDR1 reads LGHNA; CDR2 reads YSLEER. Losses at the gene ends were 3 bases for V and 1 base for J; bases not matched to a gene: 1. CDR3 coding DNA: TGCGCCAGCAGCCATGGACAGGGGGCCCAAGAGACCCAGTACTTC. Encoded protein: CASSHGQGAQETQYF.

A few counts support this clone. The chain uses TRBV7-9 and TRBJ2-1; the D is unclear. Germline V gene sequence: CDR1 SEHNR, CDR2 FQNEAQ (reference sequence). This CDR3 has 13 residues. The V gene lost 3 bases and the J gene lost 6 bases, with 9 bases spanning the gap. CDR3 sequence: CASSFDGFNEQFF. The CDR3 DNA is TGTGCCAGCAGCTTCGACGGATTCAATGAGCAGTTCTTC.

This rearrangement joins TRBV6-1 to TRBJ1-4; TRBD1 might be the D (6 bases). Germline V gives CDR1 MNHNS, CDR2 SASEGT. V lost 5 bases, J lost 0 bases, and 10 bases lay in between. CDR3 length equals 15 residues. The CDR3 sequence is CASSSDSATNEKLFF. The CDR3 DNA reads TGTGCCAGCAGTTCGGACAGTGCAACTAATGAAAAACTGTTTTTT.

The genes are TRBV27 and TRBJ1-4, with TRBD1 as a possible D gene (5 bases). Germline CDR1 MNHEY, CDR2 SMNVEV (reference sequence). Trimming stripped 3 bases from V and 6 bases from J, with 11 bases between. This CDR3 is 14 amino acids long. The DNA for the CDR3 is TGTGCCAGCAGTTTCTCAGGGAACTATGAAAAACTGTTTTTT. Its protein product is CASSFSGNYEKLFF.

This chain links TRBV7-3 with TRBJ2-3; tentative D call: TRBD1 (5 bases). Germline assignment: CDR1 SGHTA and CDR2 FQGTGA. This CDR3 is built from 15 residues. V lost 6 bases to trimming and J lost 2 bases, with 15 bases between them. In DNA, the CDR3 is TGTGCCAGCAGGTCTTCCGTGGGGCTCACAGATACGCAGTATTTT. It codes for CASRSSVGLTDTQYF.

This clone was seen once. With only one base between it and a far larger clone, this is likely a read error. The rearrangement joins TRBV7-2 to TRBJ2-7; TRBD2 matches 8 bases. The CDR3 consists of 14 residues. CDR1 and CDR2 from the germline V gene are SGHTA and FQGNSA. V lost 2 bases, J lost 4 bases, and 4 bases stayed unmatched. The CDR3, as DNA: TGTGCCAGCAGCTTAACTGGCGGGAGGTACGAGCAGTACTTC. Encoded protein: CASSLTGGRYEQYF.

The sample holds many counts of this clone. Other DNA sequences in the same sample also yield this CDR3. J is TRBJ1-5 and V is TRBV5-4, with D unresolved. This CDR3 has 17 residues. V lost 3 bases to trimming and J lost 5 bases, with 21 bases between them. The germline V gene has CDR1 SGHNT and CDR2 YYREEE (reference sequence). CDR3 region: CASSYSKDFQTHQPQHF. CDR3 in DNA: TGTGCCAGCAGCTACTCTAAGGACTTTCAGACCCATCAGCCCCAGCATTTT.

This chain links TRBV7-2 with TRBJ2-1; 10 bases fit TRBD2. The germline CDR1 and CDR2 sequences are SGHTA and FQGNSA. The CDR3 consists of 15 residues. J was trimmed by 5 bases and V by 1 base; bases with no gene match: 2. The DNA of the CDR3 is TGTGCCAGCAGCTTAGGGACTAGCGGCAACAATGAGCAGTTCTTC. Translating gives CASSLGTSGNNEQFF. The full variable domain, rest sourced from reference TRBV7-2 and TRBJ2-1, is GAGVSQSPSNKVTEKGKDVELRCDPISGHTALYWYRQSLGQGLEFLIYFQGNSAPDKSGLPSDRFSAERTGGSVSTLTIQRTQQEDSAVYLCASSLGTSGNNEQFFGPGTRLTVL.

The gene calls are TRBV5-5 and TRBJ2-7; no clear D gene. Germline-derived CDR1 and CDR2 are SGHKS and YYEKEE (reference sequence). The CDR3 extends over 15 amino acids. The germline V and J ends were trimmed by 2 bases and 6 bases, with 18 bases remaining between them. DNA of the CDR3: TGTGCCAGCAGCTTTCCGACACCCAAAATATCCGAGCAGTACTTC. This encodes CASSFPTPKISEQYF.